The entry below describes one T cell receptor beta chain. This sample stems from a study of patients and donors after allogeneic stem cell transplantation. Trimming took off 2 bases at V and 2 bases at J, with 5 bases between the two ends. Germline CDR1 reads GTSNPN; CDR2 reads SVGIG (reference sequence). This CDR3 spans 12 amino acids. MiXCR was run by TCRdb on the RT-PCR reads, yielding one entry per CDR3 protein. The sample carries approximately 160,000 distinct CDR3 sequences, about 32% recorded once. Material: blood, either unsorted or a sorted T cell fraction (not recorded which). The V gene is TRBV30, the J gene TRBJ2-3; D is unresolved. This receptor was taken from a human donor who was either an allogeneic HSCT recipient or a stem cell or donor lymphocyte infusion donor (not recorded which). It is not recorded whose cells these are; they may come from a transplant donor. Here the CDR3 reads CAWSLSTDTQYF. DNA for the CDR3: TGTGCCTGGAGTCTATCCACAGATACGCAGTATTTT.